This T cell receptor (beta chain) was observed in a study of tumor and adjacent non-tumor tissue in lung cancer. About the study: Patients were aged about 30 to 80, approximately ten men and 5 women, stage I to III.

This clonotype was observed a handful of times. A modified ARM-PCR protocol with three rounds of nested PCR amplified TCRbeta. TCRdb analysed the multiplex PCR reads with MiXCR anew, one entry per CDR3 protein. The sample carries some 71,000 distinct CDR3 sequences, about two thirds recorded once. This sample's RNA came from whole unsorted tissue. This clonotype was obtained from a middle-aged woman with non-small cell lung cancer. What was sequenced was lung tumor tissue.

The CDR3 sequence: CASSLTGDNSPLHF. The CDR3 coding sequence is TGTGCCAGCAGCTTAACGGGGGATAATTCACCCCTCCACTTT. This chain uses TRBV7-9 with TRBJ1-6; a weak D match, TRBD1 (5 bases). V was cut by 2 bases and J by 5 bases, with 7 bases left in between. Per the germline V gene, CDR1 is SEHNR and CDR2 is FQNEAQ (reference sequence). The CDR3 runs 14 residues.